The 17 T cell receptor beta chains presented below share a single source sample, sequenced in a study of T cells in Graves' hyperthyroidism and ophthalmopathy. Authors of the study amplified TCR beta CDR3 regions from RNA transcripts. During a first-round RT-PCR of the TCR CDR3, the HTBI primer set was used. TCRdb passed the multiplex PCR reads through MiXCR, listing each CDR3 protein once. This sample yields 500,000 to 650,000 distinct CDR3 sequences, of which approximately 15% are seen a single time; 12% belongs to the top ten. Sequences were obtained from blood. These receptors came from a woman aged 45 to 65 with Graves' ophthalmopathy.

V gene TRBV20-1 combines with J gene TRBJ1-5; D is undetermined. Germline V lookup: CDR1 DFQATT, CDR2 SNEGSKA (reference sequence). CDR3 length equals 16 residues. V was pared by 5 bases and J by 0 bases, with 17 bases between. The CDR3 bases are TGCAGTGCTGATTCACCCCTTCTAAATAGCAATCAGCCCCAGCATTTT. It is translated as CSADSPLLNSNQPQHF.

This chain links TRBV6-5 with TRBJ2-1; TRBD2 matches 7 bases. V lost 0 bases, J lost 9 bases, and 5 bases stayed unmatched. Germline V gene data show CDR1 as MNHEY and CDR2 as SVGAGI. This CDR3 comprises 14 residues. This chain's CDR3 is CASSYSTREGEQFF. The CDR3 region has the DNA TGTGCCAGCAGTTACTCGACGAGGGAGGGTGAGCAGTTCTTC.

The genes are TRBV19 and TRBJ2-1; D is ambiguous. Germline V lookup: CDR1 LNHDA, CDR2 SQIVND (reference sequence). V was cut by 0 bases and J by 0 bases, with 9 bases left in between. The CDR3 has 16 residues. CDR3 loop: CASSIDGQTSYNEQFF. The CDR3 DNA is TGTGCCAGTAGTATAGACGGCCAAACCTCCTACAATGAGCAGTTCTTC.

This clonotype was counted at least ten times. The chain combines TRBV7-2 with TRBJ1-2; 8 nucleotides agree with TRBD1. The junction had 3 bases not matched to a gene; V was cut back by 5 bases and J by 4 bases. This CDR3 region has 13 residues. The germline V gene encodes CDR1 SGHTA and CDR2 FQGNSA. CDR3 DNA sequence: TGTGCCAGCAGCACTCAGGGGGCCTATGGCTACACCTTC. This gives the protein CASSTQGAYGYTF.

The sample holds a few counts of this clonotype. The chain employs TRBV5-1 and TRBJ1-4, with a tentative D call TRBD1 (5 bases). Germline V gene sequence: CDR1 SGHRS, CDR2 YFSETQ. V was pared by 5 bases and J by 8 bases, with 16 bases between. The CDR3 is 14 amino acids. In nucleotides, the CDR3 is TGCGCCAGCAGGCCGGGGCTAGGGAGCGAAAAACTGTTTTTT. Protein sequence: CASRPGLGSEKLFF.

This clonotype was observed many times. The chain uses TRBV10-3 and TRBJ2-1; 8 positions match TRBD2. CDR3 length: 17 amino acids. V was clipped by 0 bases and J by 7 bases; unmatched bases: 11. Per the germline V gene, CDR1 is ENHRY and CDR2 is SYGVKD. The CDR3 nucleotides are TGTGCCATCAGTGAGTCGACAACTAGCGGTAGACGGAATGAGCAGTTCTTC. Its protein product is CAISESTTSGRRNEQFF.

This clonotype occurred a few times. The chain joins TRBV7-9 to TRBJ1-4; no definite D call. The CDR3 contains 15 residues. V was pared by 5 bases and J by 0 bases, with 10 bases between. CDR1 is SEHNR, CDR2 FQNEAQ, per germline (reference sequence). The CDR3 loop is CASSKIIPTNEKLFF. CDR3 bases: TGTGCCAGCAGCAAAATAATCCCAACTAATGAAAAACTGTTTTTT.

There are a few counts of this clonotype. The gene calls are TRBV7-8 and TRBJ2-1, with D tentatively TRBD2 (7 bases). The CDR3 sequence is 14 residues long. Germline V gene sequence: CDR1 SGHVS, CDR2 FQNEAQ. Trimming took off 8 bases at V and 6 bases at J, with 17 bases between the two ends. This chain's CDR3 is CASDGGSRGNEQFF. The CDR3 coding sequence is TGTGCCAGCGATGGCGGGAGCAGGGGCAATGAGCAGTTCTTC.

This clonotype occurred a few times. The chain couples TRBV4-1 to TRBJ2-1; 8 bases map to TRBD1. Germline V gene lookup returns CDR1 MGHRA and CDR2 YSYEKL. This CDR3 contains 16 residues. J was trimmed by 8 bases and V by 2 bases; bases with no gene match: 11. The CDR3 nucleotides are TGCGCCAGCAGCCAATACCTCAGGGGGCCTAGGGATGAGCAGTTCTTC. It codes for CASSQYLRGPRDEQFF.

This clonotype occurred many times. The rearrangement uses TRBV6-1 and TRBJ2-7, with TRBD1 matching 9 bases. In germline, CDR1 is MNHNS, CDR2 SASEGT. The J segment lost 4 bases and the V segment lost 6 bases, leaving 4 bases of the junction unmatched. The CDR3 loop spans 13 amino acids. CDR3 protein: CASRTGGGYEQYF. In nucleotides, the CDR3 is TGTGCCAGCAGAACAGGGGGCGGGTACGAGCAGTACTTC.

The chain recombines TRBV6-2 or TRBV6-3 with TRBJ2-1; D is uncertain. The V gene's germline CDR1 is MNHEY and CDR2 SVGEGT. The CDR3 totals 13 residues. Trimming pared 2 bases from V and 9 bases from J, leaving 11 bases between. DNA of the CDR3: TGTGCCAGCAGTTACGGGCGCCTGGGTGAGCAGTTCTTC. It specifies CASSYGRLGEQFF.

This clonotype was seen repeatedly, ten times or more. This chain uses TRBV20-1 with TRBJ1-1, with TRBD1 matching 8 bases. V shed 0 bases, J shed 6 bases, and the junction held 9 bases outside the gene matches. Germline loops: CDR1 DFQATT, CDR2 SNEGSKA (reference sequence). The CDR3 is 15 residues long. As DNA, the CDR3 is TGCAGTGCTAGAGATCGGACAGGGCCTTGGTCTGAAGCTTTCTTT. Translating it yields CSARDRTGPWSEAFF.

This clonotype was counted ten times or more. The chain recombines TRBV11-2 with TRBJ2-5; 10 nucleotides align to TRBD1. The CDR3 runs to 15 residues. The junction had 8 bases not matched to a gene; V was cut back by 5 bases and J by 5 bases. CDR1 and CDR2 from the germline V gene are SGHAT and FQNNGV. CDR3 bases: TGTGCCAGCAGCCAGGACAGGGGGATCGGGGAGACCCAGTACTTC. Protein product: CASSQDRGIGETQYF. Supplemented by reference TRBV11-2 and TRBJ2-5, the full variable domain reads EAGVAQSPRYKIIEKRQSVAFWCNPISGHATLYWYQQILGQGPKLLIQFQNNGVVDDSQLPKDRFSAERLKGVDSTLKIQPAKLEDSAVYLCASSQDRGIGETQYFGPGTRLLVL.

The chain uses TRBV25-1 and TRBJ1-5, with 10 bases identical to TRBD1. This CDR3 is built from 14 residues. With 4 bases clipped from V and 6 bases from J, the junction kept 3 bases outside the gene matches. From germline, CDR1 is MGHDK and CDR2 SYGVNS. The CDR3 DNA reads TGTGCCAGCAGTGGGACAGGGGGGGCTCAGCCCCAGCATTTT. It specifies CASSGTGGAQPQHF.

This clonotype was recorded a few times. The chain employs TRBV10-3 and TRBJ2-7; D ambiguous. The germline gives CDR1 ENHRY, CDR2 SYGVKD. Trimming took off 6 bases at V and 2 bases at J, with 5 bases between the two ends. The CDR3 contains 11 residues. CDR3 nucleotides: TGTGCCATCAGAGCCGCCTACGAGCAGTACTTC. Its translation is CAIRAAYEQYF.

This clonotype has more than one count but fewer than ten. This sequence joins TRBV19 and TRBJ1-5; D might be TRBD1 (5 bases). Per the germline V gene, CDR1 is LNHDA and CDR2 is SQIVND (reference sequence). Trimming shortened V by 9 bases and J by 1 base, and 13 bases separated the two germline ends. This CDR3 comprises 14 residues. CDR3 sequence (DNA): TGTGCCAGCAAGACGGGGCCGAGCAATCAGCCCCAGCATTTT. It encodes CASKTGPSNQPQHF.

This clonotype was recorded many times. The V and J genes are TRBV5-1 and TRBJ1-1; no definite D call. V lost 5 bases, J lost 5 bases, and 22 bases lay in between. Per the germline V gene, CDR1 is SGHRS and CDR2 is YFSETQ. The CDR3 totals 16 residues. The CDR3 coding sequence is TGCGCCAGCAGTGGTTGGAGTAGGGAAGGTGGGACTGAAGCTTTCTTT. It encodes CASSGWSREGGTEAFF.